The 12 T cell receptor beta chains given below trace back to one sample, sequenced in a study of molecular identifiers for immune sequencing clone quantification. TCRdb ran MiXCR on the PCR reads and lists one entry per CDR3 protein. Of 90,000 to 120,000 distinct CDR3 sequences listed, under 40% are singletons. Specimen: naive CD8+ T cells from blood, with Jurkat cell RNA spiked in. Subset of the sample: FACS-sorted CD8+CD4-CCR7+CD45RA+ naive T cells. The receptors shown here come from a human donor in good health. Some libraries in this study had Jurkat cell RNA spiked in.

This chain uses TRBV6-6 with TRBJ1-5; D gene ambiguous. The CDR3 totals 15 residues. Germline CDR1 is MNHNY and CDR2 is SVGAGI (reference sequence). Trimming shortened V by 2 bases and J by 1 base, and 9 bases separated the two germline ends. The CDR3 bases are TGTGCCAGCAGTTACCCGCCCCGGAGCAATCAGCCCCAGCATTTT. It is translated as CASSYPPRSNQPQHF.

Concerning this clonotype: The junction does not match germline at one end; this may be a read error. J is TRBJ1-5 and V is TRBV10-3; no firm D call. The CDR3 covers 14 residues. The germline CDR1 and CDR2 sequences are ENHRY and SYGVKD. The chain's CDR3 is CAISESSSNQPHHF. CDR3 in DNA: TGTGCCATCAGTGAGTCGAGCAGCAATCAGCCCCATCATTTT.

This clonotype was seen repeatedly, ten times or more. In DNA form, the CDR3 reads TGTGCCAGCAGTGGGGCAAGGAAGAGAACAGATACGCAGTATTTT. Amino acids: CASSGARKRTDTQYF. This chain links TRBV6-1 with TRBJ2-3; D remains ambiguous. Germline CDR1 and CDR2: MNHNS and SASEGT. Trimming took 4 bases from V and 3 from J, leaving 14 bases between them. The CDR3 has 15 residues.

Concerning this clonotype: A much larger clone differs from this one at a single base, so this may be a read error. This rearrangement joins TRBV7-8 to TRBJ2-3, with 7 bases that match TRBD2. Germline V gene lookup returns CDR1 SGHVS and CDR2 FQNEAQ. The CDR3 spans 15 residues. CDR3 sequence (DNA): TGTGCCAGCGGCTTACTCGGCGGGAGAACAGATACGCAGTATTTT. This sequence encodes CASGLLGGRTDTQYF.

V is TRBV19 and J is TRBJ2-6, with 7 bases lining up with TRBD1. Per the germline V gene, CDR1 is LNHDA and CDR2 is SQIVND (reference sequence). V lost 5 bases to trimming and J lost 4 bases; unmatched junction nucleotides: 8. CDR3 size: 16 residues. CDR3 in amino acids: CASSPQGQPGANVLTF. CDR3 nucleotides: TGTGCCAGTAGTCCGCAGGGACAGCCCGGGGCCAACGTCCTGACTTTC.

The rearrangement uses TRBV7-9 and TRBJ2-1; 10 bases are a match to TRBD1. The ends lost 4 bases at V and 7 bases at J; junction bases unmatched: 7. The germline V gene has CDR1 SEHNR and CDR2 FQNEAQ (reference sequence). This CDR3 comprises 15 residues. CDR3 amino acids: CASSWPGQGINEQFF. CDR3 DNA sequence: TGTGCCAGCAGCTGGCCGGGACAGGGGATTAATGAGCAGTTCTTC. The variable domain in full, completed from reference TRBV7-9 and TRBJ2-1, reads DTGVSQNPRHKITKRGQNVTFRCDPISEHNRLYWYRQTLGQGPEFLTYFQNEAQLEKSRLLSDRFSAERPKGSFSTLEIQRTEQGDSAMYLCASSWPGQGINEQFFGPGTRLTVL.

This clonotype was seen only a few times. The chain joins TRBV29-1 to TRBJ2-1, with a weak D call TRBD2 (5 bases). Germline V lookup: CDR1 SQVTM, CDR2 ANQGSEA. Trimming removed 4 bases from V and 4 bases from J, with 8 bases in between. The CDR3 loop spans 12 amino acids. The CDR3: CSVAGGYNEQFF. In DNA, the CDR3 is TGCAGCGTTGCGGGCGGGTACAATGAGCAGTTCTTC.

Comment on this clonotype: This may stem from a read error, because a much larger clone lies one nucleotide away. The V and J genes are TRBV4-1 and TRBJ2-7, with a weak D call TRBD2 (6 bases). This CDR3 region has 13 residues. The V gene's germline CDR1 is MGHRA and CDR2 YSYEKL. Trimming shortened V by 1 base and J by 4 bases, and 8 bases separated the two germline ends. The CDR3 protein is CASSQGGDYEQYF. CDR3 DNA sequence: TGCGCCAGCAGCCAAGGCGGGGATTACGAGCAGTACTTC.

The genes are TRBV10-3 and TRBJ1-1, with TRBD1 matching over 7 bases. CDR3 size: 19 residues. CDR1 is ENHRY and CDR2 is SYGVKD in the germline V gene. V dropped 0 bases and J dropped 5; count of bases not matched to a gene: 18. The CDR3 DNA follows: TGTGCCATCAGTGAGTCGTTTATCCTTACCGCAGGGGGTCGGACTGAAGCTTTCTTT. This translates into CAISESFILTAGGRTEAFF.

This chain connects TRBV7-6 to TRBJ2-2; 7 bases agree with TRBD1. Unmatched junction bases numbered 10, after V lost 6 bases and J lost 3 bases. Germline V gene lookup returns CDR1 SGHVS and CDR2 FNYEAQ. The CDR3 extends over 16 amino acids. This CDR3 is CASRSGRGMDTGELFF. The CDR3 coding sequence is TGTGCCAGCAGATCAGGCAGGGGGATGGACACCGGGGAGCTGTTTTTT. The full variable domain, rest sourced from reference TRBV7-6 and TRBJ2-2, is GAGVSQSPRYKVTKRGQDVALRCDPISGHVSLYWYRQALGQGPEFLTYFNYEAQQDKSGLPNDRFSAERPEGSISTLTIQRTEQRDSAMYRCASRSGRGMDTGELFFGEGSRLTVL.

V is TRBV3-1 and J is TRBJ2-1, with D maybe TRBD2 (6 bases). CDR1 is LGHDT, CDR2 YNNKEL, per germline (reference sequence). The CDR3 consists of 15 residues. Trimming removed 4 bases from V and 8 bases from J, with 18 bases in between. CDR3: CASSPTSPGVYEQFF. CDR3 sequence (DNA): TGTGCCAGCAGCCCAACTTCCCCGGGAGTGTATGAGCAGTTCTTC.

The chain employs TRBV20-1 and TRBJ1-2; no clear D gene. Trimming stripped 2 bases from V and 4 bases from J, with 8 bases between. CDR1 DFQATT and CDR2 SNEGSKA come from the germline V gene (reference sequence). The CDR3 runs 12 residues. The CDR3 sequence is CSARSNIYGYTF. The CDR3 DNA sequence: TGCAGTGCTAGAAGCAACATCTATGGCTACACCTTC.